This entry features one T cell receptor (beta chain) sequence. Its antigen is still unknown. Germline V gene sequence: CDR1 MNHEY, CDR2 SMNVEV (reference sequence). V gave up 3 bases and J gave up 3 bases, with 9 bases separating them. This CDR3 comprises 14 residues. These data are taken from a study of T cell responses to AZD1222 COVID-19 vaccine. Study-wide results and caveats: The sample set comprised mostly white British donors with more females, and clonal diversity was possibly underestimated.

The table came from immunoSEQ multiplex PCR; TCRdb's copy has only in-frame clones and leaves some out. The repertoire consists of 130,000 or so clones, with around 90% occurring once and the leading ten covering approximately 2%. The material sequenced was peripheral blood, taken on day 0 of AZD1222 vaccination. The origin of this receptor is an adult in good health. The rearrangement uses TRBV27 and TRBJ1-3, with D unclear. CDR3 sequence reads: CASSFSANGNTIYF. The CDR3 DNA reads TGTGCCAGCAGTTTTTCTGCTAATGGAAACACCATATATTTT.